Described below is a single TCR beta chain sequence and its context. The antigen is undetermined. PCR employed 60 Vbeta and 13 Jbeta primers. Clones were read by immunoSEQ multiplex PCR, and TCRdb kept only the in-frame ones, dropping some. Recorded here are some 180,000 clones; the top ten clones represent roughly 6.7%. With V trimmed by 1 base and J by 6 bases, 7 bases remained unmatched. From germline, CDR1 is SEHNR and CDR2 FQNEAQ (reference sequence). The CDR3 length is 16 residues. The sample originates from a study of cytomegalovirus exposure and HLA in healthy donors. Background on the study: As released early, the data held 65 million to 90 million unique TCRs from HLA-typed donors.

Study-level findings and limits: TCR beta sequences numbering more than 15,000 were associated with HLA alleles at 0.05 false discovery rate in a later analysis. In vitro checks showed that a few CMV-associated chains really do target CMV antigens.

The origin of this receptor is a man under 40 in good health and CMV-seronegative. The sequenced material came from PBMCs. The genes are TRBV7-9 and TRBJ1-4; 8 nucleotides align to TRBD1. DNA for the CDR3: TGTGCCAGCAGCTTAGAATCCGGGACAGGTTATGAAAAACTGTTTTTT. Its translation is CASSLESGTGYEKLFF.